The 28 T cell receptor beta chains reported below all come from one sample, sequenced in a study of OX40 agonist ivuxolimab in advanced cancers. Produced via immunoSEQ multiplex PCR; TCRdb's table is partial and in-frame only. The table shows some 60,000 clones, with less than 95% occurring only once. The input for sequencing was CD4+ or CD8+ T cells sorted from blood, taken in a trial of the OX40 agonist ivuxolimab. Every receptor here comes from an adult with an advanced solid tumor such as melanoma, head and neck, liver or kidney cancer.

CDR3 nucleotide sequence: TGTGCCAGCAGCTTAAGTCTAGCGGGAGACGACAATGAGCAGTTCTTC. Protein product: CASSLSLAGDDNEQFF. The chain couples TRBV7-6 to TRBJ2-1, with 10 nucleotides matching TRBD2. This CDR3 region has 16 residues. V trimming: 2 bases; J trimming: 5 bases; junction bases outside the gene matches: 6. CDR1 SGHVS and CDR2 FNYEAQ come from the germline V gene.

The rearrangement joins TRBV6-1 to TRBJ2-1; 7 bases fit TRBD2. With V trimmed by 2 bases and J by 3 bases, 10 bases remained unmatched. The CDR3 has 17 amino acids. Germline loops: CDR1 MNHNS, CDR2 SASEGT. CDR3 sequence reads: CASSELGSSGDYNEQFF. The CDR3, as DNA: TGTGCCAGCAGTGAACTCGGGTCTAGCGGAGACTACAATGAGCAGTTCTTC.

The gene calls are TRBV7-6 and TRBJ2-5; 9 bases are shared with TRBD1. The CDR3 runs 18 residues. CDR1 and CDR2 (germline): SGHVS, FNYEAQ. The ends lost 2 bases at V and 7 bases at J; junction bases unmatched: 17. The CDR3 here is CASSLISHSDRGTSTQYF. The DNA for the CDR3 is TGTGCCAGCAGCTTAATTTCGCACTCGGACAGGGGAACCTCGACCCAGTACTTC.

V usage is TRBV27 and J usage is TRBJ1-1, with a possible D match to TRBD1 (6 bases). With 6 bases removed from V and 5 bases from J, the gap between germline ends came to 10 bases. Germline V gene lookup returns CDR1 MNHEY and CDR2 SMNVEV (reference sequence). This CDR3 has 12 residues. CDR3 sequence: CASSVGGTEAFF. The DNA for the CDR3 is TGTGCCAGCAGCGTAGGGGGGACTGAAGCTTTCTTT.

The chain couples TRBV7-7 to TRBJ2-1, with D tentatively TRBD2 (6 bases). Germline CDR1 is SSHAT and CDR2 is FNYEAQ (reference sequence). The length of the CDR3 is 14 residues. V was shortened by 5 bases and J by 6 bases, with 14 bases between the two germline ends. The CDR3 reads CASSRTSGGNEQFF. The CDR3 region has the DNA TGTGCCAGCAGCCGGACATCCGGGGGCAATGAGCAGTTCTTC.

The chain links TRBV27 to TRBJ2-1; TRBD2 matches at 9 bases. The CDR3 extends over 17 amino acids. V lost 6 bases, J lost 7 bases, and 16 bases stayed unmatched. The V gene's germline CDR1 is MNHEY and CDR2 SMNVEV (reference sequence). As DNA, the CDR3 is TGTGCCAGCAGCCCTCTTGCGGGGGGACTAGCAGGGAATGAGCAGTTCTTC. It encodes CASSPLAGGLAGNEQFF.

The chain uses TRBV13 and TRBJ2-1; a possible D gene is TRBD1 (5 bases). CDR1 is PRHDT and CDR2 is FYEKMQ in the germline V gene (reference sequence). The length of the CDR3 is 16 residues. Deletions cut 5 bases from V and 0 bases from J, with 14 bases between. The DNA of the CDR3 is TGTGCCAGCAGCGCTAGACAGCGTAGCTCCTACAATGAGCAGTTCTTC. This translates into CASSARQRSSYNEQFF.

This chain joins TRBV29-1 and TRBJ2-7, with D maybe TRBD1 (6 bases). V was cut by 7 bases and J by 2 bases, with 18 bases left in between. The CDR3 is made up of 14 amino acids. Per germline, CDR1 SQVTM and CDR2 ANQGSEA. CDR3 in amino acids: CSARGGGFAYEQYF. In DNA, the CDR3 is TGCAGCGCTAGGGGTGGGGGCTTTGCCTACGAGCAGTACTTC.

The genes are TRBV15 and TRBJ1-1; no clear D. V was shortened by 3 bases and J by 2 bases, with 10 bases between the two germline ends. Per the germline V gene, CDR1 is LNHNV and CDR2 is YYDKDF (reference sequence). The CDR3 covers 14 residues. The CDR3 region is CATSSFSENTEAFF. Here the CDR3 DNA reads TGTGCCACCAGCAGTTTTAGTGAAAACACTGAAGCTTTCTTT.

The rearrangement links TRBV28 to TRBJ2-6, with 9 bases lining up with TRBD1. V lost 3 bases to trimming and J lost 3 bases; unmatched junction nucleotides: 9. From germline, CDR1 is MDHEN and CDR2 SYDVKM. There are 18 residues in the CDR3. The CDR3 spells CASSFTGGKISGANVLTF. As DNA, the CDR3 is TGTGCCAGCAGTTTCACAGGGGGCAAAATAAGTGGGGCCAACGTCCTGACTTTC.

The chain employs TRBV29-1 and TRBJ2-5; 13 bases are a match to TRBD2. With V trimmed by 5 bases and J by 5 bases, 11 bases remained unmatched. CDR1 and CDR2 from the germline V gene are SQVTM and ANQGSEA. The CDR3 covers 16 residues. The CDR3 coding sequence is TGCAGCGTTTATTCAGGACTAGCGGGAGTTGGTGAGACCCAGTACTTC. It is translated as CSVYSGLAGVGETQYF.

The rearrangement links TRBV7-9 to TRBJ2-1, with 9 bases identical to TRBD2. The CDR3 covers 18 residues. The germline CDR1 and CDR2 sequences are SEHNR and FQNEAQ (reference sequence). V shed 5 bases and J 4 bases; nucleotides not matched to a gene: 15. For the CDR3, the DNA is TGTGCCAGCAGCCCGCTGACTTCTAGCGGGACTCCTTACAATGAGCAGTTCTTC. Amino acid sequence: CASSPLTSSGTPYNEQFF.

This chain uses TRBV27 with TRBJ1-5; D is possibly TRBD1 (6 bases). V lost 6 bases and J lost 2, with 11 bases in between. CDR1 and CDR2 from the germline V gene are MNHEY and SMNVEV (reference sequence). The CDR3 has 14 residues. The CDR3 sequence is CASRNSGGNQPQHF. DNA of the CDR3: TGTGCCAGCAGGAACTCAGGGGGCAATCAGCCCCAGCATTTT.

The CDR3 spells CASSPETVQETQYF. The CDR3 DNA sequence: TGTGCCAGCAGCCCAGAGACGGTGCAAGAGACCCAGTACTTC. This chain links TRBV7-6 with TRBJ2-5; D uncertain. V lost 5 bases and J lost 2, with 12 bases in between. Looked up from germline, CDR1 is SGHVS and CDR2 is FNYEAQ. CDR3 length: 14 residues.

The gene calls are TRBV2 and TRBJ2-5; D is possibly TRBD2 (5 bases). Germline-derived CDR1 and CDR2 are SNHLY and FYNNEI. The CDR3 has 13 amino acids. Trimming took off 5 bases at V and 5 bases at J, with 12 bases between the two ends. The CDR3 bases are TGTGCCAGCAGTTTGGGCCCGGGGGAGACCCAGTACTTC. Translation: CASSLGPGETQYF.

The chain is built from TRBV2 and TRBJ2-1; D is unresolved. The CDR3 contains 14 residues. Germline-derived CDR1 and CDR2 are SNHLY and FYNNEI. Trimming took off 7 bases at V and 3 bases at J, with 13 bases between the two ends. CDR3 residues: CASMGRPNYNEQFF. Written as DNA, the CDR3 is TGTGCCAGCATGGGCCGGCCGAACTACAATGAGCAGTTCTTC.

A remark on this clone: Compared with germline, one end of the junction differs, possibly owing to a read error. Different DNA sequences within this sample yield the same CDR3. The chain joins TRBV7-9 to TRBJ2-7; D is uncertain. The CDR3 length is 12 residues. Germline CDR1 and CDR2: SEHNR and FQNEAQ (reference sequence). This CDR3 reads CASSSLLGEQYF. CDR3 coding DNA: TGTGCCAGCAGCAGTCTCCTGGGCGAGCAATACTTC.

This chain joins TRBV7-9 and TRBJ1-2; the D is unclear. The germline V gene has CDR1 SEHNR and CDR2 FQNEAQ (reference sequence). The CDR3 consists of 14 residues. V was cut by 4 bases and J by 2 bases, with 11 bases left in between. The DNA of the CDR3 is TGTGCCAGCAGCTCAAGCATCCTGAACTATGGCTACACCTTC. Protein sequence: CASSSSILNYGYTF.

This clone was seen a single time. V and J are TRBV27 and TRBJ2-5; D unresolved. The CDR3 length is 14 residues. V gave up 8 bases and J gave up 2 bases, with 15 bases separating them. Germline lookup yields CDR1 MNHEY and CDR2 SMNVEV (reference sequence). The CDR3 DNA reads TGTGCCAGCGGGCACACGGAGACTCAAGAGACCCAGTACTTC. Its translation: CASGHTETQETQYF.

The chain is built from TRBV27 and TRBJ1-6; 8 bases align to TRBD1. The CDR3 runs 15 residues. V lost 7 bases to trimming and J lost 6 bases; unmatched junction nucleotides: 8. Germline V CDR1 and CDR2: MNHEY, SMNVEV (reference sequence). The CDR3 spells CASKPGQVLNSPLHF. In DNA, the CDR3 is TGTGCCAGCAAGCCGGGACAGGTCCTTAATTCACCCCTCCACTTT.

The chain combines TRBV5-1 with TRBJ2-3; D is unresolved. Trimming cost V 0 bases and J 2 bases, with 13 bases left between them. Germline V gene sequence: CDR1 SGHRS, CDR2 YFSETQ. This CDR3 region has 16 residues. The CDR3 bases are TGCGCCAGCAGCTTGGTTGGGGTGGCGGCCACAGATACGCAGTATTTT. It specifies CASSLVGVAATDTQYF.

J is TRBJ1-1 and V is TRBV2; 10 bases are a match to TRBD1. Trimming took 6 bases from V and 0 from J; bases not matched to a gene: 13. Germline V gene sequence: CDR1 SNHLY, CDR2 FYNNEI. The CDR3 is made up of 18 amino acids. The CDR3 protein is CASRGNSGTGVMNTEAFF. CDR3 coding DNA: TGTGCCAGCAGGGGGAATTCCGGGACAGGGGTAATGAACACTGAAGCTTTCTTT. Full variable domain (rest looked up from reference TRBV2 and TRBJ1-1): EPEVTQTPSHQVTQMGQEVILRCVPISNHLYFYWYRQILGQKVEFLVSFYNNEISEKSEIFDDQFSVERPDGSNFTLKIRSTKLEDSAMYFCASRGNSGTGVMNTEAFFGQGTRLTVV.

This rearrangement joins TRBV27 to TRBJ2-1; 8 bases align to TRBD2. The CDR3 loop spans 16 amino acids. Trimming removed 4 bases from V and 4 bases from J; junction bases left unmatched: 9. Germline V lookup: CDR1 MNHEY, CDR2 SMNVEV (reference sequence). CDR3 in amino acids: CASSYGGGWEYNEQFF. CDR3 in DNA: TGTGCCAGCAGTTACGGGGGGGGTTGGGAATACAATGAGCAGTTCTTC.

The chain uses TRBV9 and TRBJ2-1; D is undetermined. Between the trimmed V and J ends, which lost 0 bases and 2 bases, there was a span of 3 bases. Germline V CDR1 and CDR2: SGDLS, YYNGEE. CDR3 size: 13 residues. The DNA for the CDR3 is TGTGCCAGCAGCGTAGACACCTACAATGAGCAGTTCTTC. It translates to CASSVDTYNEQFF.

CDR3 sequence (DNA): TGTGCCAGCATGGAGAACCACCCAGGAGAGACCCAGTACTTC. It yields the protein CASMENHPGETQYF. This chain connects TRBV6-6 to TRBJ2-5; D gene uncertain. Germline V gene lookup returns CDR1 MNHNY and CDR2 SVGAGI (reference sequence). The CDR3 covers 14 residues. V was cut by 7 bases and J by 4 bases, with 16 bases left in between.

The V call is TRBV10-3, the J call TRBJ2-2, with D possibly being TRBD1 (6 bases). Germline-derived CDR1 and CDR2 are ENHRY and SYGVKD. V was shortened by 8 bases and J by 1 base, with 20 bases between the two germline ends. The length of the CDR3 is 17 residues. Written as DNA, the CDR3 is TGTGCCATCCGGACAGTCCTGAAAGGGGGGAACACCGGGGAGCTGTTTTTT. Translated, it gives CAIRTVLKGGNTGELFF.

This clone has only one observation. The chain joins TRBV19 to TRBJ1-2; 7 nucleotides align to TRBD1. With V trimmed by 5 bases and J by 0 bases, 6 bases remained unmatched. Germline V gene data show CDR1 as LNHDA and CDR2 as SQIVND (reference sequence). This CDR3 spans 15 amino acids. The CDR3 loop reads CASSGQGGANYGYTF. As DNA, the CDR3 is TGTGCCAGTAGTGGGCAGGGGGGCGCTAACTATGGCTACACCTTC.

The V gene is TRBV7-7, the J gene TRBJ2-5; a possible D gene is TRBD2 (5 bases). Deletions cut 3 bases from V and 4 bases from J, with 15 bases between. CDR3 length: 15 residues. Germline CDR1 SSHAT, CDR2 FNYEAQ (reference sequence). CDR3 DNA sequence: TGTGCCAGCAGCTTGGCCCCAGGAGGAGGAGAGACCCAGTACTTC. Translated, it gives CASSLAPGGGETQYF.